The present TCR beta chain was sequenced within a study of blood T cell repertoires in COVID-19. Per the original methods: Quantification of nucleated cells was approximated via reference gene primer amplification. Using immunoSEQ multiplex PCR, the repertoire was profiled, and TCRdb retains in-frame clones only, with some absent. The DNA was the basis for D and trimming; V, J and clone size are from that table. The sample has about 63,000 clones; 79% are singletons. Germline assignment: CDR1 MNHEY and CDR2 SVGAGI. The CDR3 contains 15 residues. V lost 6 bases, J lost 2 bases, and 5 bases stayed unmatched.

This chain links TRBV6-5 with TRBJ2-1; the match to TRBD2 covers 9 bases. The sample was peripheral blood. This clonotype originated in a human donor in a cohort sampled during active COVID-19. The chain's CDR3 is CASSLTSGPYNEQFF. The DNA of the CDR3 is TGTGCCAGCAGCCTTACTAGCGGGCCCTACAATGAGCAGTTCTTC.